This TCR beta chain stems from a study of blood T cell repertoires in COVID-19. On the study more broadly: The cDNA or gDNA used as material had been derived from T cells, B-cell-depleted T cells, or PBMCs.

The V gene lost 2 bases and the J gene lost 1 base, with 2 bases spanning the gap. The CDR3 extends over 13 amino acids. Germline CDR1 and CDR2: LGHNA and YNFKEQ. Participant-given clinical history determined each cohort assignment. What the recovered Cohort 3 donors had was two negative PCRs, clearance, or symptom resolution. Source study methods: Counts of nucleated cells, estimated from reference gene primer amplification, were obtained. Some clones are missing from TCRdb's copy, which holds only in-frame ones; the method was immunoSEQ multiplex PCR. The V and J calls and clone size come from that table; D and trimming were worked out from the DNA. The table lists hundreds of thousands of clones, 85% of them singletons, with about 2.5% in the top ten.

The specimen was PBMCs or T cells enriched from blood (not recorded which). J is TRBJ2-2 and V is TRBV4-2; D ambiguous. The TCR originated in a woman aged 45-65 years who had recovered from COVID-19. The CDR3 protein is CASSQLNTGELFF. The CDR3 coding sequence is TGTGCCAGCAGCCAACTGAACACCGGGGAGCTGTTTTTT.